Described below is a single T cell receptor beta chain sequence and its context. The cohort's ophthalmopathy patients, a group with duration under 3 months, had a Clinical Activity Score of at least 3 and a NOSPECS grade of at least 4. Clinical symptoms, serum thyroxine, TRAb, thyroid ultrasound and orbital computed tomography established diagnosis. These data originate in a study of T cells in Graves' hyperthyroidism and ophthalmopathy. The CDR3 sequence is 14 residues long. V lost 0 bases to trimming and J lost 4 bases, with 10 bases between them. Germline loops: CDR1 SGDLS, CDR2 YYNGEE. From RNA transcripts, TCR beta CDR3 regions were amplified. TCR CDR3 underwent first-round RT-PCR with the HTBI primer set. TCRdb fed the multiplex PCR reads into MiXCR, producing one record per CDR3 protein. The sample records about half a million distinct CDR3 sequences, about 20% being singletons.

J is TRBJ1-1 and V is TRBV9; D is ambiguous. The receptor's source is a woman aged 65 to 85 with Graves' ophthalmopathy. The specimen was blood. The CDR3 DNA sequence: TGTGCCAGCAGCGTAGGTCCGAGGGCCACTGAAGCTTTCTTT. As protein: CASSVGPRATEAFF.